Listed below are T cell receptor beta chains from one sample, sequenced in a study of regulatory T cells in long-lasting Graves disease. TCRdb fed the multiplex PCR reads into MiXCR, producing one record per CDR3 protein. The sample has hundreds of thousands of distinct CDR3 sequences; about a sixth are singletons. This same sample was also taken into another study, of T cells in Graves' hyperthyroidism and ophthalmopathy.

The material was peripheral blood mononuclear cells (PBMCs), obtained at new diagnosis, from a patient treated with antithyroid drugs. Every receptor here comes from a woman in her twenties or thirties with Graves disease. Each CDR3 is given with its conserved first and last residue. Each record gives: J gene, D gene, CDR3 length, clone size, V gene, CDR3 protein, CDR3 DNA. D genes are given only for firm matches. Some rows have no size entry. The others give once, few or many, or a class for an expanded clone.

>TRBJ1-2|.|14|many|TRBV6-2/TRBV6-3
CASSDRLSNYGYTF
TGTGCCAGCAGCGACAGACTGAGTAACTATGGCTACACCTTC
>TRBJ1-3|.|16|.|TRBV9
CASSVEVPTAGNTIYF
TGTGCCAGCAGCGTAGAAGTCCCGACAGCTGGAAACACCATATATTTT
>TRBJ1-4|.|15|many|TRBV28
CASRIPGRANEKLFF
TGTGCCAGCAGAATACCGGGACGGGCAAATGAAAAACTGTTTTTT
>TRBJ1-1|.|15|.|TRBV6-1
CASISIGGMNTEAFF
TGTGCCAGCATTTCCATCGGCGGGATGAACACTGAAGCTTTCTTT
>TRBJ2-3|.|17|.|TRBV2
CAGAGGGGLASTDTQYF
TGTGCCGGAGCGGGTGGCGGAGGCCTGGCGAGCACAGATACGCAGTATTTT
>TRBJ2-1|.|12|few|TRBV6-1
CASSTGNNEQFF
TGTGCCAGCAGCACAGGAAACAATGAGCAGTTCTTC
>TRBJ1-4|TRBD1|15|many|TRBV20-1
CSATTSGTGGEKLFF
TGCAGTGCAACGACAAGTGGGACAGGGGGTGAAAAACTGTTTTTT
>TRBJ2-1|.|14|many|TRBV7-7
CASSLGPVDNEQFF
TGTGCTAGCAGCTTAGGTCCAGTAGACAATGAGCAGTTCTTC
>TRBJ1-5|TRBD1|16|.|TRBV19
CASSQLRTGNNQPQHF
TGTGCCAGTAGTCAGCTCCGGACAGGCAACAATCAGCCCCAGCATTTT
>TRBJ1-4|.|14|many|TRBV18
CASSPGAQTEKLFF
TGTGCCAGCTCACCGGGGGCACAGACTGAAAAACTGTTTTTT
>TRBJ2-1|TRBD2|15|.|TRBV9
CASSASGAPYNEQFF
TGTGCCAGCAGCGCCAGCGGGGCCCCCTACAATGAGCAGTTCTTC
>TRBJ2-7|.|14|many|TRBV7-9
CASSQYRDTYEQYF
TGTGCCAGCAGCCAATACCGGGACACCTACGAGCAGTACTTC
>TRBJ2-1|.|14|many|TRBV12-3/TRBV12-4
CASSFTPSDNEQFF
TGTGCCAGCAGTTTTACTCCCTCCGACAATGAGCAGTTCTTC
>TRBJ2-1|.|17|.|TRBV6-5
CASSYTPLRVVRDEQFF
TGTGCCAGCAGTTACACACCACTCCGCGTCGTCCGCGATGAGCAGTTCTTC
>TRBJ2-1|TRBD2|15|.|TRBV6-5
CASSYVSGSLNEQFF
TGTGCCAGCAGTTACGTTAGCGGGAGTCTTAATGAGCAGTTCTTC
>TRBJ2-3|TRBD2|14|many|TRBV7-2
CASSFGLETDTQYF
TGTGCCAGCAGCTTCGGACTAGAAACAGATACGCAGTATTTT